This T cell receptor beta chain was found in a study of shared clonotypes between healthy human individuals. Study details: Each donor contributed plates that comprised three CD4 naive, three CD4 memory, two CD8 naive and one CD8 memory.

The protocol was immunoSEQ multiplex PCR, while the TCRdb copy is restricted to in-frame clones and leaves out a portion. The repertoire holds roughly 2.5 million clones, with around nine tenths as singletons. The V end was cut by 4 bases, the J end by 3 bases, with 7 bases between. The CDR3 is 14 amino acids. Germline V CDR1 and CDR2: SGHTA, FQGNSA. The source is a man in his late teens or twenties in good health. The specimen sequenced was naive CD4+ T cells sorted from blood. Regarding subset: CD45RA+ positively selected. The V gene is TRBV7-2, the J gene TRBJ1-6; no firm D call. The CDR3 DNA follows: TGTGCCAGCAGCTCCGGCGGCTATAATTCACCCCTCCACTTT. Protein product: CASSSGGYNSPLHF.